This T cell receptor beta chain derives from a study of beta chain features in type 1 diabetes. The study, taken as a whole, reports: Whether HLA type affects TCRB rearrangement stayed undetermined in the present work.

The CDR3 has 15 amino acids. Deletions cut 6 bases from V and 0 bases from J, with 10 bases between. Germline CDR1 is SGHDT and CDR2 is YYEEEE. This clone was detected only once. Its specificity is not known. Expressed TCRB transcripts were sequenced because the entire RNA isolate underwent reverse transcription. Method: immunoSEQ multiplex PCR; TCRdb's copy keeps in-frame clones and lacks some. Seen here are around 430,000 clones, approximately 30% observed once, and the top ten hold 0.065%. The sample taken for sequencing was naive CD4+ T cells from blood. V is TRBV5-6 and J is TRBJ2-6; possibly TRBD2 for D (5 bases). The TCR comes from a man between 18 and 29 years old in good health. CDR3 sequence (DNA): TGTGCCAGCACCCCACTAGTCTCTGGGGCCAACGTCCTGACTTTC. Translated: CASTPLVSGANVLTF.